The clone carrying this TCR beta chain was picked up a small number of times. Its antigen is unidentified. The data stem from a study of post-analysis software for immune sequencing data. The wider study: Relapsing-remitting, secondary progressive and progressive-relapsing multiple sclerosis were all included among the disease courses.

The CDR3 consists of 14 residues. In germline, CDR1 is SNHLY, CDR2 FYNNEI. J was trimmed by 7 bases and V by 6 bases; bases with no gene match: 9. Each TCR beta cDNA library carried unique molecular identifiers. T cells numbering roughly 1 to 10 million yielded 500,000 to 550,000 cDNA molecules. A single record per CDR3 protein comes from TCRdb applying MiXCR to the PCR reads. The data hold 700,000 to 800,000 distinct CDR3 sequences, with 25% to 30% observed a single time. General study findings and limits: The study found significantly lower normalized Chao1 diversity in multiple sclerosis patients than in controls. A handful of TRBV segments, including TRBV5-6, TRBV5-1 and TRBV20-1, were more frequent in patients than controls. Analysis by F measure revealed that same-batch samples clustered strongly together.

The sample consisted of blood. The clonotype comes from a girl aged 5-17 years with multiple sclerosis. The chain has TRBV2 and TRBJ1-5; 7 nucleotides match TRBD1. The CDR3 sequence is CASRAPTGFQPQHF. CDR3 nucleotides: TGTGCCAGCAGGGCTCCGACAGGGTTCCAGCCCCAGCATTTT.